The 18 T cell receptor beta chains below were found in one sample sequenced in a study of blood T cell repertoires in COVID-19. TCRdb's table, derived via immunoSEQ multiplex PCR, lists solely in-frame clones and lacks some. The repertoire holds about 140,000 clones, around 80% seen once, with 3% to 4.5% in the top ten. The sequenced sample was peripheral blood. The origin of the receptors is a man aged 55 to 70 with acute or convalescent COVID-19.

The table lists this clone with a few counts. J is TRBJ1-2 and V is TRBV19, with D unresolved. The CDR3 contains 15 residues. Germline V gene data show CDR1 as LNHDA and CDR2 as SQIVND (reference sequence). V was pared by 7 bases and J by 1 base, with 16 bases between. CDR3 DNA sequence: TGTGCCAGTACCATAGACCCCGGGATTAACTATGGCTACACCTTC. Protein product: CASTIDPGINYGYTF.

A remark on this clone: An end of the junction differs from the germline gene, which may be a read error. V gene TRBV27 combines with J gene TRBJ1-1; TRBD1 might be the D (5 bases). CDR1 and CDR2 from the germline V gene are MNHEY and SMNVEV (reference sequence). This CDR3 spans 14 amino acids. CDR3 residues: CASSSVGGNPEAFF. For the CDR3, the DNA is TGTGCCAGCAGTTCCGTGGGGGGGAACCCTGAAGCTTTCTTT.

The chain carries TRBV28 and TRBJ2-3; 8 bases match TRBD2. Losses at the gene ends were 6 bases for V and 8 bases for J; bases not matched to a gene: 10. Germline CDR1 MDHEN, CDR2 SYDVKM. This CDR3 spans 14 amino acids. CDR3 amino acids: CASRWTSSQGTQYF. The CDR3 DNA reads as TGTGCCAGCAGATGGACTAGCTCCCAGGGTACGCAGTATTTT.

V gene TRBV7-2 combines with J gene TRBJ1-4, with D maybe TRBD1 (5 bases). V was cut by 0 bases and J by 4 bases, with 12 bases left in between. This CDR3 is built from 16 residues. From germline, CDR1 is SGHTA and CDR2 FQGNSA. In DNA, the CDR3 is TGTGCCAGCAGCTTAGCGCGGTCGGGACTTAATGAAAAACTGTTTTTT. Translation: CASSLARSGLNEKLFF.

This chain joins TRBV7-2 and TRBJ2-3; TRBD2 aligns across 13 bases. Germline loops: CDR1 SGHTA, CDR2 FQGNSA. This CDR3 has 18 residues. The ends lost 0 bases at V and 4 bases at J; junction bases unmatched: 7. The CDR3 region is CASSLALLAGGAADTQYF. For the CDR3, the DNA is TGTGCCAGCAGCTTAGCCCTACTAGCGGGAGGGGCGGCAGATACGCAGTATTTT.

The CDR3 nucleotides read TGTGCCAGTAGGTCCGTCCGCGGACAGCCCCAGCATTTT. As protein: CASRSVRGQPQHF. The chain is built from TRBV19 and TRBJ1-5; D remains ambiguous. Trimming removed 6 bases from V and 7 bases from J, with 13 bases in between. This CDR3 contains 13 residues. Germline lookup yields CDR1 LNHDA and CDR2 SQIVND (reference sequence).

This CDR3 reads CASSLRGASSYNEQFF. As DNA, the CDR3 is TGTGCCAGCAGCTTGCGGGGGGCGAGCTCCTACAATGAGCAGTTCTTC. This sequence joins TRBV5-5 and TRBJ2-1, with a possible D match to TRBD2 (7 bases). The ends were cut back, 1 base at V and 0 bases at J, with 11 bases in the middle. Germline CDR1 is SGHKS and CDR2 is YYEKEE (reference sequence). This CDR3 has 16 amino acids. Looking up the rest from reference TRBV5-5 and TRBJ2-1 gives the full variable domain: DAGVTQSPTHLIKTRGQQVTLRCSPISGHKSVSWYQQVLGQGPQFIFQYYEKEERGRGNFPDRFSARQFPNYSSELNVNALLLGDSALYLCASSLRGASSYNEQFFGPGTRLTVL.

This clone was found once. V usage is TRBV5-1 and J usage is TRBJ2-1; D not resolved. Trimming shortened V by 0 bases and J by 0 bases, and 7 bases separated the two germline ends. CDR3 length: 15 residues. The germline V gene encodes CDR1 SGHRS and CDR2 YFSETQ. As DNA, the CDR3 is TGCGCCAGCAGCTTGGAAGCTGGCTCCTACAATGAGCAGTTCTTC. Its translation is CASSLEAGSYNEQFF.

CDR3 loop: CASTTSRYEQYF. DNA for the CDR3: TGTGCCAGCACCACTAGTAGATACGAGCAGTACTTC. The V and J genes are TRBV28 and TRBJ2-7; possible D gene TRBD2, 5 bases. The CDR3 runs to 12 residues. V was clipped by 7 bases and J by 4 bases, with 11 bases between them. CDR1 and CDR2 from the germline V gene are MDHEN and SYDVKM.

J is TRBJ1-6 and V is TRBV7-2; 7 bases are a match to TRBD1. The CDR3 consists of 16 residues. J was trimmed by 3 bases and V by 1 base; bases with no gene match: 3. CDR1 and CDR2 (germline): SGHTA, FQGNSA. The CDR3 DNA follows: TGTGCCAGCAGCTTAGTAGGGACAGACTATAATTCACCCCTCCACTTT. It is translated as CASSLVGTDYNSPLHF.

CDR3 sequence reads: CASSLRTSGGYTF. Written as DNA, the CDR3 is TGCGCCAGCAGCCTACGTACGTCCGGTGGCTACACCTTC. The chain joins TRBV5-1 to TRBJ1-2; D unresolved. The CDR3 loop spans 13 amino acids. Per germline, CDR1 SGHRS and CDR2 YFSETQ. V lost 4 bases, J lost 7 bases, and 14 bases lay in between.

This sequence joins TRBV24-1 and TRBJ1-1; TRBD1 matches at 7 bases. The ends lost 4 bases at V and 8 bases at J; junction bases unmatched: 9. CDR1 is KGHDR, CDR2 SFDVKD, per germline. The CDR3 has 14 amino acids. CDR3 loop: CATSDPRGGREAFF. CDR3 DNA: TGTGCCACCAGTGACCCCCGAGGGGGCCGCGAAGCTTTCTTT.

The J gene is TRBJ2-1, the V gene TRBV18; TRBD2 agrees at 12 bases. J gave up 8 bases and V 2 bases, and 4 bases lay outside the gene matches. CDR1 is KGHSH, CDR2 LQKENI, per germline. The CDR3 covers 15 residues. The CDR3 nucleotides read TGTGCCAGCTCACCAACTAGCGGGAGGCGGCATGAGCAGTTCTTC. Its protein is CASSPTSGRRHEQFF. The complete variable domain, with remaining parts taken from reference TRBV18 and TRBJ2-1, reads NAGVMQNPRHLVRRRGQEARLRCSPMKGHSHVYWYRQLPEEGLKFMVYLQKENIIDESGMPKERFSAEFPKEGPSILRIQQVVRGDSAAYFCASSPTSGRRHEQFFGPGTRLTVL.

The rearrangement joins TRBV11-1 to TRBJ2-7, with D maybe TRBD2 (6 bases). CDR1 and CDR2 from the germline V gene are SGHAT and FQDESV (reference sequence). Trimming cost V 5 bases and J 3 bases, with 14 bases left between them. CDR3 size: 14 residues. This CDR3 reads CASSAGSYSYEQYF. CDR3 coding DNA: TGTGCCAGCAGCGCGGGAAGTTATAGCTACGAGCAGTACTTC.

This clone was seen only a few times. The V and J genes are TRBV15 and TRBJ1-2, with TRBD1 matching over 10 bases. The CDR3 is made up of 15 amino acids. In germline, CDR1 is LNHNV, CDR2 YYDKDF (reference sequence). Trimming at V came to 3 bases and at J to 8 bases, leaving 9 bases not matched to a gene. The CDR3 spells CATSRPGQGMGGYTF. The CDR3 bases are TGTGCCACCAGCAGGCCGGGACAGGGGATGGGGGGCTACACCTTC.

The chain uses TRBV6-5 and TRBJ1-6; the match to TRBD1 covers 7 bases. Germline trimming cut 7 bases from V and 5 bases from J; bases unmatched to any gene: 8. This CDR3 is 15 amino acids long. Germline CDR1 is MNHEY and CDR2 is SVGAGI. DNA for the CDR3: TGTGCCAGCACCTACGACAGGGCTCATAATTCACCCCTCCACTTT. Its translation: CASTYDRAHNSPLHF.

This clone was picked up a small number of times. CDR3 in amino acids: CASSGSGVLAGDIQYF. CDR3 DNA sequence: TGTGCCAGCAGTGGGTCGGGAGTACTAGCGGGGGACATTCAGTACTTC. The V gene is TRBV5-6, the J gene TRBJ2-4; 11 bases fit TRBD2. Germline V gives CDR1 SGHDT, CDR2 YYEEEE. The CDR3 extends over 16 amino acids. V lost 5 bases and J lost 8; bases outside the gene matches: 12. The full variable domain, completed using reference TRBV5-6 and TRBJ2-4, is DAGVTQSPTHLIKTRGQQVTLRCSPKSGHDTVSWYQQALGQGPQFIFQYYEEEERQRGNFPDRFSGHQFPNYSSELNVNALLLGDSALYLCASSGSGVLAGDIQYFGAGTRLSVL.

This chain links TRBV7-9 with TRBJ2-7, with D perhaps matching TRBD2 (6 bases). V gave up 3 bases and J gave up 3 bases, with 15 bases separating them. Germline CDR1 SEHNR, CDR2 FQNEAQ (reference sequence). This CDR3 is 15 amino acids long. The CDR3 region is CASSFAPGLSYEQYF. The CDR3 DNA sequence: TGTGCCAGCAGCTTCGCTCCGGGACTGAGCTACGAGCAGTACTTC.